The 30 T cell receptor beta chains in this list originate from one sample, sequenced in a study of OX40 agonist ivuxolimab in advanced cancers. Profiling relied on immunoSEQ multiplex PCR, and the TCRdb table lists in-frame clones only, not all of them. Counted here are roughly 51,000 clones, approximately 88% occurring once; the ten biggest clones make up approximately 12%. Sequencing used CD4+ or CD8+ T cells sorted from blood, obtained in a trial of the OX40 agonist ivuxolimab. The receptor source for this set is an adult with an advanced solid tumor such as melanoma, head and neck, liver or kidney cancer.

The chain is built from TRBV28 and TRBJ2-1; 7 bases map to TRBD2. The CDR3 is 15 residues long. Trimming cost V 6 bases and J 2 bases; bases outside gene matches: 7. The germline V gene encodes CDR1 MDHEN and CDR2 SYDVKM. In nucleotides, the CDR3 is TGTGCCAGCAGCTCCAGCGGGGCCCCCTACAATGAGCAGTTCTTC. Translation: CASSSSGAPYNEQFF.

On this clone itself: A read error may account for a junction end that differs from germline. The same CDR3 arises from other DNA sequences in this sample as well. The rearrangement joins TRBV28 to TRBJ1-1; D gene unclear. Germline V lookup: CDR1 MDHEN, CDR2 SYDVKM. The CDR3 loop spans 13 amino acids. In nucleotides, the CDR3 is TGTGCCAGCAGTTTAGGCCTTAACACTGAGGCTTTCTTT. The encoded protein is CASSLGLNTEAFF.

This chain joins TRBV10-3 and TRBJ1-2; 7 nucleotides match TRBD1. V lost 2 bases and J lost 0; bases outside the gene matches: 6. Germline V lookup: CDR1 ENHRY, CDR2 SYGVKD. The length of the CDR3 is 16 residues. The CDR3 protein is CAISEGPGGTNYGYTF. Written as DNA, the CDR3 is TGTGCCATCAGTGAGGGTCCAGGGGGTACTAACTATGGCTACACCTTC.

V is TRBV4-1 and J is TRBJ1-5; D is perhaps TRBD1 (5 bases). CDR3 length: 14 amino acids. The V gene's germline CDR1 is MGHRA and CDR2 YSYEKL. Trimming left V 0 bases short and J 2 bases short, with 5 bases between. For the CDR3, the DNA is TGCGCCAGCAGCCAAGAGGGGGGCAATCAGCCCCAGCATTTT. Translated: CASSQEGGNQPQHF.

The chain links TRBV6-6 to TRBJ2-7; D gene uncertain. V was pared by 2 bases and J by 4 bases, with 12 bases between. The CDR3 contains 14 residues. CDR1 and CDR2 (germline): MNHNY, SVGAGI (reference sequence). CDR3 residues: CASSYDSAWYEQYF. CDR3 bases: TGTGCCAGCAGTTACGATTCGGCTTGGTACGAGCAGTACTTC.

About this clone itself: The sample contains more than one DNA sequence encoding this CDR3. The chain is built from TRBV27 and TRBJ2-1; the match to TRBD1 covers 8 bases. V dropped 6 bases and J dropped 8; count of bases not matched to a gene: 9. CDR3 length: 14 amino acids. Germline V gene data show CDR1 as MNHEY and CDR2 as SMNVEV (reference sequence). The CDR3 sequence is CASSVTGAVYEQFF. The DNA of the CDR3 is TGTGCCAGCAGCGTGACAGGGGCTGTCTATGAGCAGTTCTTC.

J is TRBJ1-2 and V is TRBV4-1, with 10 bases that match TRBD1. The germline V gene has CDR1 MGHRA and CDR2 YSYEKL. The V and J ends lost 2 bases and 4 bases, in that order; junction bases with no gene match: 1. This CDR3 region has 14 residues. For the CDR3, the DNA is TGCGCCAGCAGCCAAAGGACAGGGGGCTATGGCTACACCTTC. This codes for CASSQRTGGYGYTF.

This chain joins TRBV6-5 and TRBJ2-3, with D hard to call. Trimming removed 6 bases at V and 2 bases at J, with 9 bases between. Germline V lookup: CDR1 MNHEY, CDR2 SVGAGI. The CDR3 runs to 13 residues. CDR3 in amino acids: CASRMWTTDTQYF. In DNA, the CDR3 is TGTGCCAGCAGAATGTGGACCACAGATACGCAGTATTTT.

The V call is TRBV11-2, the J call TRBJ1-2; unclear D gene. Germline V gene sequence: CDR1 SGHAT, CDR2 FQNNGV. Trimming removed 0 bases from V and 6 bases from J, with 8 bases in between. The CDR3 is 13 amino acids. The CDR3 nucleotides are TGTGCCAGCAGCTTAGATACACTTCATGGCTACACCTTC. It is translated as CASSLDTLHGYTF.

This clone occurred a few times. V and J are TRBV19 and TRBJ1-1, with D possibly being TRBD1 (5 bases). Per germline, CDR1 LNHDA and CDR2 SQIVND (reference sequence). This CDR3 has 13 residues. Trimming removed 7 bases from V and 3 bases from J, with 12 bases in between. DNA of the CDR3: TGTGCCAGTACCAGGTGGGGGGACACTGAAGCTTTCTTT. This translates into CASTRWGDTEAFF.

The J gene is TRBJ2-7, the V gene TRBV28; 10 bases agree with TRBD2. CDR3 length equals 16 residues. The germline V gene encodes CDR1 MDHEN and CDR2 SYDVKM. Losses at the gene ends were 4 bases for V and 3 bases for J; bases not matched to a gene: 9. The CDR3 loop is CASSSRLAGLFYEQYF. The CDR3 DNA follows: TGTGCCAGCAGTTCCCGACTAGCGGGCCTCTTCTACGAGCAGTACTTC.

The CDR3 nucleotides read TGCGCCAGCAAAGTCAGGGAACACACAGATACGCAGTATTTT. Translated: CASKVREHTDTQYF. V usage is TRBV4-1 and J usage is TRBJ2-3; possible D gene TRBD1, 5 bases. CDR3 length equals 14 residues. V lost 7 bases and J lost 2, with 13 bases in between. In germline, CDR1 is MGHRA, CDR2 YSYEKL.

The gene calls are TRBV27 and TRBJ1-6; TRBD1 matches at 10 bases. The CDR3 length is 14 residues. Unmatched junction bases numbered 4, after V lost 5 bases and J lost 9 bases. Germline loops: CDR1 MNHEY, CDR2 SMNVEV (reference sequence). CDR3 sequence reads: CASSEGQGISPLHF. In nucleotides, the CDR3 is TGTGCCAGCAGTGAGGGACAGGGGATTTCACCCCTCCACTTT.

The V and J genes are TRBV2 and TRBJ1-1; TRBD1 matches 7 bases. The length of the CDR3 is 15 residues. Germline V CDR1 and CDR2: SNHLY, FYNNEI. The V segment lost 2 bases and the J segment 1 base; nucleotides outside the gene matches: 4. The CDR3 region is CASSETGQPNTEAFF. As DNA, the CDR3 is TGTGCCAGCAGTGAAACGGGACAGCCGAACACTGAAGCTTTCTTT.

In its sample, this clone was seen once. The chain employs TRBV7-3 and TRBJ2-1; 7 nucleotides match TRBD2. After removal of 2 bases from V and 6 bases from J, the junction contained 7 bases not matched to a gene. This CDR3 is 15 amino acids long. Germline V CDR1 and CDR2: SGHTA, FQGTGA. The CDR3, as DNA: TGTGCCAGCAGCTTAGGGTGGGGCGGGAGCAATGAGCAGTTCTTC. Amino acids: CASSLGWGGSNEQFF. The complete variable domain, with remaining parts taken from reference TRBV7-3 and TRBJ2-1, reads GAGVSQTPSNKVTEKGKYVELRCDPISGHTALYWYRQSLGQGPEFLIYFQGTGAADDSGLPNDRFFAVRPEGSVSTLKIQRTERGDSAVYLCASSLGWGGSNEQFFGPGTRLTVL.

The chain links TRBV6-5 to TRBJ2-1; maybe TRBD2 (6 bases). CDR1 is MNHEY, CDR2 SVGAGI, per germline. With 5 bases removed from V and 0 bases from J, the gap between germline ends came to 11 bases. There are 15 residues in the CDR3. The CDR3 reads CASSPGTGSYNEQFF. The CDR3 DNA reads as TGTGCCAGCAGTCCCGGGACTGGCTCCTACAATGAGCAGTTCTTC.

CDR3 residues: CASSLRQLTDTQYF. CDR3 DNA: TGTGCCAGCAGCCTTCGACAACTCACAGATACGCAGTATTTT. This chain joins TRBV11-2 and TRBJ2-3; D is undetermined. V gave up 5 bases and J gave up 2 bases, with 11 bases separating them. This CDR3 region has 14 residues. Germline V lookup: CDR1 SGHAT, CDR2 FQNNGV. Looking up the rest from reference TRBV11-2 and TRBJ2-3 gives the full variable domain: EAGVAQSPRYKIIEKRQSVAFWCNPISGHATLYWYQQILGQGPKLLIQFQNNGVVDDSQLPKDRFSAERLKGVDSTLKIQPAKLEDSAVYLCASSLRQLTDTQYFGPGTRLTVL.

J is TRBJ2-1 and V is TRBV5-4; D possibly matches TRBD1 or TRBD2 (5 bases each). Deletions cut 1 base from V and 9 bases from J, with 14 bases between. CDR3 length: 14 residues. Germline V gene lookup returns CDR1 SGHNT and CDR2 YYREEE (reference sequence). CDR3 in amino acids: CASSLSVGAPEQFF. The CDR3, as DNA: TGTGCCAGCAGCTTGTCGGTCGGGGCGCCTGAGCAGTTCTTC.

The J gene is TRBJ1-5, the V gene TRBV30, with D possibly matching TRBD1 (6 bases). The CDR3 totals 14 residues. Germline CDR1 and CDR2: GTSNPN and SVGIG (reference sequence). Trimming stripped 0 bases from V and 5 bases from J, with 11 bases between. The CDR3 bases are TGTGCCTGGAGTGTAAGGGGGGATTATCAGCCCCAGCATTTT. Its protein product is CAWSVRGDYQPQHF.

This clone was counted once. The chain employs TRBV11-2 and TRBJ2-2; D may be TRBD2 (5 bases). Germline V gene data show CDR1 as SGHAT and CDR2 as FQNNGV. Trimming removed 4 bases from V and 2 bases from J, with 11 bases in between. The CDR3 length is 15 residues. The CDR3 nucleotides read TGTGCCAGCAGCTCCCTGGACTTTAACACCGGGGAGCTGTTTTTT. It codes for CASSSLDFNTGELFF.

The gene calls are TRBV7-8 and TRBJ2-2; D possibly corresponds to TRBD2 (5 bases). CDR1 and CDR2 (germline): SGHVS, FQNEAQ. The CDR3 runs 16 residues. V gave up 1 base and J gave up 3 bases, with 12 bases separating them. The CDR3 protein is CASSLGPVGDTGELFF. The CDR3 region has the DNA TGTGCCAGCAGCTTAGGGCCCGTCGGGGACACCGGGGAGCTGTTTTTT.

The rearrangement uses TRBV30 and TRBJ2-7; unclear D gene. Germline CDR1 GTSNPN, CDR2 SVGIG (reference sequence). CDR3 length: 12 amino acids. The ends were cut back, 3 bases at V and 6 bases at J, with 12 bases in the middle. CDR3 residues: CAWRGGPLEQYF. DNA for the CDR3: TGTGCCTGGAGGGGTGGGCCCCTCGAGCAGTACTTC.

This sequence joins TRBV5-8 and TRBJ1-5; 10 nucleotides agree with TRBD1. Germline CDR1 reads SGHTS; CDR2 reads YDEGEE. Losses at the gene ends were 2 bases for V and 7 bases for J; bases not matched to a gene: 6. The CDR3 contains 15 residues. The DNA of the CDR3 is TGTGCCAGCAGCTTTGGGGGGGACAGGGGCCAGCCCCAGCATTTT. This codes for CASSFGGDRGQPQHF.

This clone counts as large. The V and J genes are TRBV19 and TRBJ2-5, with 7 bases that match TRBD1. Per the germline V gene, CDR1 is LNHDA and CDR2 is SQIVND (reference sequence). V lost 1 base and J lost 4; bases outside the gene matches: 0. The CDR3 length is 13 residues. CDR3 nucleotide sequence: TGTGCCAGTAGTATAGGGACAGGAGAGACCCAGTACTTC. This sequence encodes CASSIGTGETQYF.

This clone was seen once. This chain connects TRBV28 to TRBJ2-3; a weak D match, TRBD2 (5 bases). The CDR3 totals 15 residues. Trimming stripped 9 bases from V and 4 bases from J, with 20 bases between. Germline V CDR1 and CDR2: MDHEN, SYDVKM. CDR3 sequence (DNA): TGTGCCAGTTCCTTAGAGGGCCTCCGGGCAGATACGCAGTATTTT. This sequence encodes CASSLEGLRADTQYF.

With respect to this clone: At one boundary the junction diverges from the germline segment, which might be a read error. The gene calls are TRBV11-2 and TRBJ2-5; maybe TRBD2 (6 bases). Germline loops: CDR1 SGHAT, CDR2 FQNNGV. The CDR3 has 13 amino acids. This CDR3 reads CASSLEGLETQYF. The DNA of the CDR3 is TGTGCCAGCAGCCTAGAGGGACTCGAGACCCAGTACTTC.

This clone has a single count. This chain uses TRBV19 with TRBJ2-5; D might be TRBD1 (6 bases). The CDR3 loop spans 12 amino acids. Between the trimmed V and J ends, which lost 3 bases and 5 bases, there was a span of 7 bases. From germline, CDR1 is LNHDA and CDR2 SQIVND (reference sequence). The CDR3 region is CASSIGGETQYF. In nucleotides, the CDR3 is TGTGCCAGTAGTATTGGGGGCGAGACCCAGTACTTC.

The chain carries TRBV25-1 and TRBJ2-5; no clear D. Deletions cut 3 bases from V and 7 bases from J, with 6 bases between. The CDR3 is 11 amino acids. The germline gives CDR1 MGHDK, CDR2 SYGVNS. For the CDR3, the DNA is TGTGCCAGCAGTGATGGACCGACCCAGTACTTC. It specifies CASSDGPTQYF.

The genes are TRBV6-1 and TRBJ2-5, with D unresolved. Germline loops: CDR1 MNHNS, CDR2 SASEGT. V was trimmed by 1 base and J by 2 bases, leaving 14 bases between them. The CDR3 has 16 residues. CDR3 DNA: TGTGCCAGCAGTGAAGTAATATGGAGACAACAAGAGACCCAGTACTTC. Translating it yields CASSEVIWRQQETQYF.

DNA for the CDR3: TGTGCCAGCGGGTTGGGTGAAAAACTGTTTTTT. Its protein is CASGLGEKLFF. The chain uses TRBV9 and TRBJ1-4; D call uncertain. Germline CDR1 and CDR2: SGDLS and YYNGEE. This CDR3 spans 11 amino acids. The ends were cut back, 7 bases at V and 7 bases at J, with 8 bases in the middle.